Sequencing of this TCR beta chain was carried out in a study of T cells in Graves' hyperthyroidism and ophthalmopathy (dated by TCRdb to about 2019). For the wider study: Peripheral blood samples were taken at initial diagnosis, before any treatment was given. Thyroid tissue and blood T-cell repertoires from several Graves' hyperthyroidism patients were also compared in the study. An independent validation cohort of about 20 hyperthyroidism patients and 17 patients who later progressed to ophthalmopathy tested prospective prediction of ophthalmopathy. The 95 to 100 discovery patients were randomly divided into training and test sets at a 7:3 ratio. To identify TCR V-J signatures that set the groups apart, the researchers used a discovery cohort of 100 patients, made up of 40 to 45 with Graves' ophthalmopathy and about 59 with stable Graves' hyperthyroidism. After sampling, hyperthyroidism patients received methimazole starting at 30 mg daily, and ophthalmopathy patients received high-dose intravenous methylprednisolone. The paper describes TCR Vbeta CDR3 sequencing of 140 or so peripheral blood samples, made up of fewer than 50 ophthalmopathy patients, roughly 80 hyperthyroidism patients and roughly 17 progressor patients. Here is what the overall study found, with its caveats: Most expanded thyroid clonotypes (frequency above 0.001) were also detected in blood, suggesting blood repertoires may reflect thyroid immune responses. No statistical method was used to set the sample size in advance, and investigators knew the group allocation. In validation, progression to ophthalmopathy was predicted by the model with 70.59% sensitivity and just over 72% specificity, a median of approximately 6.5 months before onset. Ophthalmopathy was separated from stable hyperthyroidism by a 13 V-J signature model, with approximately 90% sensitivity and 81% to 82% specificity obtained in cross-validation and 80%/75% obtained in testing.

A patient counted as having stable Graves' hyperthyroidism if no progression to ophthalmopathy occurred over 18 months of follow-up. The hyperthyroidism patients were between 18 and 65 years old and newly diagnosed, with a disease duration of less than 2 months. Any patient with an uncontrolled infection, another autoimmune disease, pregnancy or lactation was excluded. Clinical symptoms, serum thyroxine and TRAb, thyroid ultrasound, and orbital computed tomography formed the basis for the diagnoses. PBMCs were isolated from 10 ml of fresh peripheral blood by Ficoll-Paque density gradient centrifugation. Trizol reagent was used to extract total RNA, and RNA quality was then checked on an Agilent 2100 Bioanalyzer. This clonotype was seen once. The antigen it recognizes is unknown. The sample holds no much larger clone one base away, and base qualities are not on file. One read alone is a weak basis.

Amplification of TCR beta CDR3 regions was carried out from RNA transcripts. The TCR CDR3 was subjected to a first round of RT-PCR using the HTBI primer set and the Qiagen OneStep RT-PCR kit. Libraries were constructed in a second round of multiplex PCR, after which size selection and purification were carried out. Libraries were sequenced paired-end with 100 bp reads on an Illumina HiSeq2000. The paper's processing steps were these. SOAPnuke was used to process the raw data, removing reads that contained adapters or uncalled bases, had a mean Phred below 15, or lacked an exact match to the constant primer or identifier. High-quality paired reads were merged with COPE v1.2.5, and unique nucleotide sequences were defined as clonotypes. MiTCR v1.1 was used to align clonotypes to the IMGT TRBV, TRBD and TRBJ reference segments. Only V-J combinations with frequency above 0.0001, covering 99.2% of repertoires, were analysed. The TCS score was defined as F50 (clonal expansion) divided by E x V (chaos), with BLOSUM62-based TCRdist calculated between CDR3 peptides within each V-J. Welch's t-statistics and random forest reduced roughly 500 V-J features to roughly 13, which were used in a naive Bayes classifier (R e1071). The public reads were quality trimmed at Q25 with fastp and then assembled into clones with MiXCR by TCRdb, keeping productive beta chains. CDR3 protein duplicates are merged, each entry listing the most common genes and DNA. The V and J calls here are based on TCRdb, not the publication. The table for this sample lists approximately 330,000 distinct CDR3 sequences; 21% of them were counted only once. 50% of the sample is taken by the ten largest.

The sequenced sample consisted of blood. This TCR came from a woman in her 50s with Graves' hyperthyroidism.

The sequenced DNA: TGTGCCAGCAGCTTAGAACAGGAGGGGACTGAAGCTTTCTTT. It encodes CASSLEQEGTEAFF. This chain joins TRBV7-6 to TRBJ1-1; the D gene is possibly TRBD1, with 5 bases matching. There are 14 amino acids in the CDR3, from cysteine to phenylalanine inclusive. Left in the record is the CDR3 DNA by itself, 42 bases read in frame from the first base. Reading the germline V gene gives CDR1 SGHVS and CDR2 FNYEAQ. The junction carries 11 bases between V and J, which are trimmed by 1 base and 5 bases respectively. Full variable domain (CDR3 extended with the reference TRBV7-6 and TRBJ1-1 proteins): GAGVSQSPRYKVTKRGQDVALRCDPISGHVSLYWYRQALGQGPEFLTYFNYEAQQDKSGLPNDRFSAERPEGSISTLTIQRTEQRDSAMYRCASSLEQEGTEAFFGQGTRLTVV.